Listed below are T cell receptor beta chains from one sample, sequenced in a study of neurological immune-mediated disorders. TCRdb analysed the 5' RACE reads with MiXCR anew, one entry per CDR3 protein. The sample shows 30,000 to 45,000 distinct CDR3 sequences, about 9.4% of them seen only once. Sequenced sample: PBMCs. Receptors were obtained from a woman aged 30 to 39 with HTLV-1-associated myelopathy (HAM/TSP). The CDR3 runs from the conserved cysteine through the conserved F or W. A D gene is named only where the DNA matches it firmly. The size entry gives once, few or many counts, or a class when the clone is expanded.

15	TRBV7-8	many	-	TRBJ1-2	TGTGCCAGCACATCCGGGGGGCAGGGTCCCTATGGCTACACCTTC	CASTSGGQGPYGYTF
13	TRBV18	many	-	TRBJ2-5	TGTGCCAGCTCACCACGGCAGCAAGAGACCCAGTACTTC	CASSPRQQETQYF
15	TRBV5-1	many	TRBD1	TRBJ1-5	TGCGCCAGCAGCTTGGCCGGACAGGTTCATCAGCCCCAGCATTTT	CASSLAGQVHQPQHF
14	TRBV30	many	TRBD2	TRBJ2-7	TGTGCCTGGAGCGCCGGGACTAGCTGGGACGAGCAGTACTTC	CAWSAGTSWDEQYF
13	TRBV10-3	many	-	TRBJ1-2	TGTGCCATCAGTGAGGGCGACCAGTACCGCTACACCTTC	CAISEGDQYRYTF
16	TRBV6-5	many	-	TRBJ1-3	TGTGCCAGCAGTTACTCCAGACAGAGCTCTGGAAACACCATATATTTT	CASSYSRQSSGNTIYF
15	TRBV5-1	many	TRBD1	TRBJ1-6	TGCGCCAGCAGCTTGACAGGGGGCAGGAATTCACCCCTCCACTTT	CASSLTGGRNSPLHF
18	TRBV4-2	many	-	TRBJ1-5	TGTGCCAGCAGCCAAATTGTTGGGGGCGTTACGGGCAATCAGCCCCAGCATTTT	CASSQIVGGVTGNQPQHF
17	TRBV12-3/TRBV12-4	many	TRBD1	TRBJ1-2	TGTGCCAGCAGTTTATCCATACGGACAGGGACGGGCTATGGCTACACCTTC	CASSLSIRTGTGYGYTF
15	TRBV18	many	-	TRBJ1-1	TGTGCCAGCTCACCCTCACAGCACTTGAACACTGAAGCTTTCTTT	CASSPSQHLNTEAFF
11	TRBV20-1	many	-	TRBJ2-7	TGCAGTGCTAGAGCAGAGGTCGAGCAGTACTTC	CSARAEVEQYF
17	TRBV29-1	many	TRBD2	TRBJ2-1	TGCAGCGTTGAAGATTTTGGGGGGGGGAGCTCCTACAATGAGCAGTTCTTC	CSVEDFGGGSSYNEQFF
16	TRBV3-1	many	TRBD2	TRBJ2-7	TGTGCCAGCAGCCAAGGTGGTAGCGGGGGTATATCCGAGCAGTACTTC	CASSQGGSGGISEQYF
13	TRBV20-1	many	-	TRBJ2-7	TGCAGTGCTAGAGGTCCGGCGGGTAACGAGCAGTACTTC	CSARGPAGNEQYF
17	TRBV4-2	medium-sized	-	TRBJ2-1	TGTGCCAGCAGCCAAGATGTTTGGGGGGGGGGCCCCAATGAGCAGTTCTTC	CASSQDVWGGGPNEQFF
13	TRBV5-1	many	-	TRBJ2-1	TGCGCCAGCAGCTTAGGACGCAACAATGAGCAGTTCTTC	CASSLGRNNEQFF
17	TRBV5-1	many	TRBD2	TRBJ2-7	TGCGCCAGCAGCTGGTCTAGCGGGGGCCTAGTGTCCTACGAGCAGTACTTC	CASSWSSGGLVSYEQYF
15	TRBV20-1	many	-	TRBJ1-5	TGCAGTGCTAGAGAAGGCGGGGTGCGCAATCAGCCCCAGCATTTT	CSAREGGVRNQPQHF
14	TRBV12-3/TRBV12-4	medium-sized	-	TRBJ1-2	TGTGCCAGCAGTTTTAAAAGGGGGGACTATGGCTACACCTTC	CASSFKRGDYGYTF
12	TRBV6-5	many	TRBD1	TRBJ1-1	TGTGCCAGCAGAGAGCCGGGACAGAAAGCTTTCTTT	CASREPGQKAFF